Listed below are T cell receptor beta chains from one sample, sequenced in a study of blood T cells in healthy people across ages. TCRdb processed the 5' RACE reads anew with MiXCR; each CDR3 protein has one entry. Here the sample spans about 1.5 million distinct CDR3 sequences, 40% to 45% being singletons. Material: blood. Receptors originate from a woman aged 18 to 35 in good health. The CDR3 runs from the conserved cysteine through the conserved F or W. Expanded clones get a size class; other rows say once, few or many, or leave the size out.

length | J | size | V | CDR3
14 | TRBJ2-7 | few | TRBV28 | CASSPRTRPLEQYF
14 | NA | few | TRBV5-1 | CASSSGTIQYEQYF
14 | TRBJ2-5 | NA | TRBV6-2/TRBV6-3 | CASSYRRGLETQYF
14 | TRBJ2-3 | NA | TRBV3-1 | CASSQTGEGDTQYF
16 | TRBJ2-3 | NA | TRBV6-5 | CASSPGIGQPSDTQYF
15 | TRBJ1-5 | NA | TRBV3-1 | CASSQDSWAREPQHF
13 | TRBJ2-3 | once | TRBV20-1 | CSAEWGDTDTRYF
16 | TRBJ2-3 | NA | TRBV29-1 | CSVELTQGLGTDTQYF
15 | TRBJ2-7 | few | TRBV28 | CASSFSPGPSYEQYF
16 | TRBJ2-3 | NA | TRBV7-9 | CASSSVDRTSTDTQYF
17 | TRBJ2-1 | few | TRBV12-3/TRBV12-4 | CASSKFSGGASYNEQFF
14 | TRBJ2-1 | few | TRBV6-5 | CASSYALAGDEQFF
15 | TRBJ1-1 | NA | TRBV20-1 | CSARVGGGRNTEAFF
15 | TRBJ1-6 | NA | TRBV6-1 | CASSARTGGGSPLHF
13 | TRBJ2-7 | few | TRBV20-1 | CSASGARYNEQYF
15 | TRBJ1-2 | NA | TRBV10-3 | CTISAQTGFFYGYTF
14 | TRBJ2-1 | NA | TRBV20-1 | CSARTLAGGDEQFF
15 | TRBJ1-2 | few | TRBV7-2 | CASSLDNGGNYGYTF
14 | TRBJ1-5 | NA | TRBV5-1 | CASSLDGYNQPQHF
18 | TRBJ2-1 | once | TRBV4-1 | CASSQALREGGSYNEQFF
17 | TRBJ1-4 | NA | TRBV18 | CASSTRRGLATNEKLFF
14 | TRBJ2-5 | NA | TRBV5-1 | CASSFDPGEETQYF
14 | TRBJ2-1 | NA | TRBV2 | CASNVPAGVHEQFF
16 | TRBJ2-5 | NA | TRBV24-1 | CATSEGEGVRFSEQYF
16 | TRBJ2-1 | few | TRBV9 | CASSVALAGGWNEQFF
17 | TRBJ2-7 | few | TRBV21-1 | CASSLCVEVLSSYEQYF
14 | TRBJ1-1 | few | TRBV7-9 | CASSLGRGQTEAFF
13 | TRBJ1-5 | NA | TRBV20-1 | CSALTGKNQPQHF
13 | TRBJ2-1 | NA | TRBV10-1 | CASSGGGGNEQFF
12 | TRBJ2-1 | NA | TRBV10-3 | CAISEGLHEQFF
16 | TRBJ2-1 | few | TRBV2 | CASRTSGAYSYNEQFF
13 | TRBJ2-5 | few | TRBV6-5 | CASSDLAGGTQYF
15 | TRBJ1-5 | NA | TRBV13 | CASSPGGGENQPQHF